What follows are 15 T cell receptor beta chains derived from one specimen sequenced in a study of blood T cells in healthy people across ages. Primed by a sample-barcoded 5' primer and a J-beta primer mix, a second PCR proceeded for about 7 to 11 cycles. A single record per CDR3 protein comes from TCRdb applying MiXCR to the 5' RACE reads. The profile shows 380,000 or so distinct CDR3 sequences, roughly half of them singletons. The specimen was blood. These receptors were taken from a man aged 60 to 75 in good health.

The chain recombines TRBV11-2 with TRBJ2-1; a possible D gene is TRBD2 (6 bases). Per germline, CDR1 SGHAT and CDR2 FQNNGV. The CDR3 covers 13 residues. Trimming cost V 5 bases and J 7 bases, with 12 bases left between them. This CDR3 reads CASSEVGRNEQFF. CDR3 nucleotides: TGTGCCAGCAGCGAAGTGGGGAGGAATGAGCAGTTCTTC. The full variable domain, its missing parts supplied by reference TRBV11-2 and TRBJ2-1, is EAGVAQSPRYKIIEKRQSVAFWCNPISGHATLYWYQQILGQGPKLLIQFQNNGVVDDSQLPKDRFSAERLKGVDSTLKIQPAKLEDSAVYLCASSEVGRNEQFFGPGTRLTVL.

J is TRBJ2-7 and V is TRBV10-3, with D hard to call. Germline CDR1 and CDR2: ENHRY and SYGVKD. The CDR3 runs to 16 residues. V was shortened by 4 bases and J by 0 bases, with 16 bases between the two germline ends. CDR3 DNA sequence: TGTGCCATCAGTGCCCCGACTGTCACGAGCTCCTACGAGCAGTACTTC. Translating it yields CAISAPTVTSSYEQYF.

This clonotype was recorded a few times. This chain links TRBV12-3 or TRBV12-4 with TRBJ2-3; D possibly corresponds to TRBD1 (5 bases). The V gene lost 0 bases and the J gene lost 2 bases, with 9 bases spanning the gap. The CDR3 spans 15 residues. This chain's CDR3 is CASSLARQPTDTQYF. CDR3 sequence (DNA): TGTGCCAGCAGTTTAGCCCGACAGCCCACAGATACGCAGTATTTT.

The table lists this clonotype with a few counts. J is TRBJ2-1 and V is TRBV5-1; possible D gene TRBD2, 6 bases. The germline V gene encodes CDR1 SGHRS and CDR2 YFSETQ. The ends were cut back, 3 bases at V and 6 bases at J, with 10 bases in the middle. The CDR3 length is 13 residues. CDR3: CASSSLTSNEQFF. The DNA for the CDR3 is TGCGCCAGCAGCTCCCTGACTAGCAATGAGCAGTTCTTC.

The V call is TRBV20-1, the J call TRBJ1-1; D gene uncertain. This CDR3 is 15 amino acids long. Trimming left V 4 bases short and J 1 base short, with 16 bases between. Germline values: CDR1 DFQATT, CDR2 SNEGSKA (reference sequence). CDR3 protein: CSATRRLDRNTEAFF. DNA of the CDR3: TGCAGTGCTACCCGACGGTTAGATAGGAACACTGAAGCTTTCTTT.

The rearrangement links TRBV29-1 to TRBJ2-1, with TRBD2 identical over 10 bases. Germline V gene data show CDR1 as SQVTM and CDR2 as ANQGSEA. The J segment lost 6 bases and the V segment lost 4 bases, leaving 12 bases of the junction unmatched. The CDR3 is made up of 16 amino acids. CDR3 bases: TGCAGCGTTGGGCTAGCGGGAGTATATAGGGGCAATGAGCAGTTCTTC. This gives the protein CSVGLAGVYRGNEQFF.

This clonotype came up a few times. The gene calls are TRBV12-3 or TRBV12-4 and TRBJ1-2; maybe TRBD1 (6 bases). The CDR3 runs to 17 residues. V gave up 5 bases and J gave up 4 bases, with 23 bases separating them. CDR3 amino acids: CASSAGAVRGHLYGYTF. The DNA of the CDR3 is TGTGCCAGCAGTGCAGGGGCCGTTCGGGGGCACCTCTATGGCTACACCTTC.

This chain uses TRBV20-1 with TRBJ1-2; 9 nucleotides align to TRBD1. The CDR3 loop spans 13 amino acids. Per germline, CDR1 DFQATT and CDR2 SNEGSKA (reference sequence). V shed 6 bases, J shed 6 bases, and the junction held 8 bases outside the gene matches. CDR3 residues: CSAGQGFEDGYTF. CDR3 DNA sequence: TGCAGTGCCGGACAGGGGTTTGAGGATGGCTACACCTTC.

The genes are TRBV28 and TRBJ2-5, with D possibly being TRBD1 or TRBD2 (5 bases each). CDR1 is MDHEN and CDR2 is SYDVKM in the germline V gene. V gave up 5 bases and J gave up 10 bases, with 17 bases separating them. The CDR3 loop spans 13 amino acids. CDR3 region: CASSRDLKRGQYF. The CDR3 DNA reads as TGTGCCAGCAGTCGGGACCTCAAGAGAGGCCAGTACTTC.

This clonotype came up a few times. V usage is TRBV5-1 and J usage is TRBJ2-3, with D perhaps being TRBD1 or TRBD2 (5 bases each). Germline values: CDR1 SGHRS, CDR2 YFSETQ. Trimming took 4 bases from V and 0 from J, leaving 9 bases between them. This CDR3 has 14 amino acids. The CDR3 region is CASSQGDSTDTQYF. CDR3 bases: TGCGCCAGCAGCCAAGGGGACAGCACAGATACGCAGTATTTT.

For this clonotype: Its ends do not fully match the called genes, so a read error is possible. In DNA form, the CDR3 reads TGTGCCAGCAGTCTAGCGGGAGGGCAGAAAGAGACCCAGTACTTC. This encodes CASSLAGGQKETQYF. The chain is built from TRBV12-3 or TRBV12-4 and TRBJ2-5; 12 bases match TRBD2. The CDR3 runs 15 residues.

This clonotype has a single count. This chain connects TRBV6-2 or TRBV6-3 to TRBJ2-7; D might be TRBD2 (6 bases). V was clipped by 9 bases and J by 3 bases, with 21 bases between them. Per germline, CDR1 MNHEY and CDR2 SVGEGT. This CDR3 region has 15 residues. CDR3 residues: CASSLQGRGYYEQYF. The CDR3 region has the DNA TGTGCCAGTTCTCTCCAGGGACGGGGGTACTACGAGCAGTACTTC.

This chain connects TRBV29-1 to TRBJ2-7; a weak D match, TRBD1 (5 bases). Germline V CDR1 and CDR2: SQVTM, ANQGSEA. The CDR3 is 12 residues long. Deletions cut 2 bases from V and 6 bases from J, with 11 bases between. CDR3 coding DNA: TGCAGCGTTGAATCCAGGGTTGCCGAGCAGTACTTC. This sequence encodes CSVESRVAEQYF.

This clonotype came up many times. The CDR3 coding sequence is TGTGCCAGCAGCCGGGCCCCCCGGGACGGCCTTAACTATGGCTACACCTTC. Translation: CASSRAPRDGLNYGYTF. The chain is built from TRBV4-2 and TRBJ1-2; D might be TRBD1 (5 bases). Trimming pared 4 bases from V and 1 base from J, leaving 19 bases between. CDR3 length: 17 residues. CDR1 is LGHNA and CDR2 is YNFKEQ in the germline V gene.

Comment on this clonotype: The junction differs from germline at one of its ends, possibly a read error. V is TRBV18 and J is TRBJ2-7, with 8 bases lining up with TRBD1. Germline V gene lookup returns CDR1 KGHSH and CDR2 LQKENI. The CDR3 spans 14 residues. The CDR3, as DNA: TGTACCAGCTCGGCCCAGGGGGCAAGGGACGAGCAGTACTTC. Translated: CTSSAQGARDEQYF.